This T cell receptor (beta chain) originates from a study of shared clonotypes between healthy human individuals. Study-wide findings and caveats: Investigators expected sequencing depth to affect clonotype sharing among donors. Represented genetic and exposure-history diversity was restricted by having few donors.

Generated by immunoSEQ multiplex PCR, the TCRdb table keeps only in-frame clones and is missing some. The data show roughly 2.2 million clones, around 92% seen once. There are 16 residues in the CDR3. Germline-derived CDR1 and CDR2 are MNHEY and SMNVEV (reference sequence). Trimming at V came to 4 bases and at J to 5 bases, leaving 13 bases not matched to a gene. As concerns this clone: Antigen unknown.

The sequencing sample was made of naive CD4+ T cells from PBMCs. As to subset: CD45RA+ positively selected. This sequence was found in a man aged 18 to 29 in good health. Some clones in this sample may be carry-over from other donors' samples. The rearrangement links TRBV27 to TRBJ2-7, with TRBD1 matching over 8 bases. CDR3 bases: TGTGCCAGCAGTTACCGCATCGGACAGGGTCTCGACGAGCAGTACTTC. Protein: CASSYRIGQGLDEQYF.